These T cell receptor beta chains were read from a single sample in a study of cytomegalovirus exposure and HLA in healthy donors. Libraries were prepared by immunoSEQ multiplex PCR; TCRdb keeps only in-frame clonotypes and omits some of them. This table holds under 250,000 clones, 78% found once. Sequencing was carried out using PBMCs. These receptors originate from a boy aged 5-17 years in good health and CMV-seronegative. The CDR3 runs from the conserved cysteine through the conserved F or W. The order of the fields is clone size, D gene, V gene, J gene, CDR3 protein, CDR3 DNA. A D gene is named only where the DNA matches it firmly. Clone size is shown for a subset of rows, as once, few, many or a class of expanded clone.

NA	TRBD1	TRBV7-9	TRBJ2-5	CASSLGQGQGGTQYF	TGTGCCAGCAGCTTAGGGCAGGGACAGGGGGGGACCCAGTACTTC
NA	NA	TRBV5-8	TRBJ2-7	CASSFGRAHEQYF	TGTGCCAGCAGCTTCGGCAGGGCCCACGAGCAGTACTTC
NA	TRBD1	TRBV29-1	TRBJ2-7	CSAAGTGYYEQYF	TGCAGCGCCGCCGGGACAGGGTACTACGAGCAGTACTTC
once	NA	TRBV30	TRBJ1-4	CAWSVPPRDTEKLFF	TGTGCCTGGAGTGTACCACCCCGGGACACCGAAAAACTGTTTTTT
NA	TRBD2	TRBV7-9	TRBJ2-1	CASSSLLAGGQQFF	TGTGCCAGCAGCTCTCTACTAGCGGGAGGCCAGCAGTTCTTC
NA	TRBD2	TRBV5-5	TRBJ2-1	CASSFGGSSYNEQFF	TGTGCCAGCAGCTTCGGGGGGAGCTCCTACAATGAGCAGTTCTTC
NA	NA	TRBV20-1	TRBJ1-2	CSAGGDYGYPF	TGCAGTGCTGGGGGGGACTATGGCTACCCCTTC
once	NA	TRBV11-3	TRBJ2-5	CASSLEWGPAETQYF	TGTGCCAGCAGCTTAGAGTGGGGGCCCGCGGAGACCCAGTACTTC
NA	TRBD2	TRBV7-8	TRBJ2-1	CASSLGVAGGLSSYNEQFF	TGTGCCAGCAGCTTAGGAGTAGCGGGGGGGCTAAGCTCCTACAATGAGCAGTTCTTC
NA	NA	TRBV11-2	TRBJ2-5	CASSLSFGEALQETQYF	TGTGCCAGCAGCTTATCCTTTGGCGAGGCCCTCCAAGAGACCCAGTACTTC
NA	TRBD2	TRBV9	TRBJ2-7	CASSVSSSGDYEQYF	TGTGCCAGCAGCGTAAGCTCTAGCGGGGACTACGAGCAGTACTTC
few	NA	TRBV30	TRBJ1-1	CAWRTRQMNTEAFF	TGTGCCTGGAGAACCAGACAGATGAACACTGAAGCTTTCTTT
NA	NA	TRBV11-3	TRBJ1-1	CASSRTGYITEAFF	TGTGCCAGCAGCCGAACAGGGTATATCACTGAAGCTTTCTTT
NA	NA	TRBV6-1	TRBJ1-1	CASSVHLGAMNTEAFF	TGTGCCAGCAGTGTCCACCTAGGGGCCATGAACACTGAAGCTTTCTTT
NA	TRBD1	TRBV6-4	TRBJ1-1	CASSYTGDGYTEAFF	TGTGCCAGCAGTTATACAGGGGATGGGTACACTGAAGCTTTCTTT
few	NA	TRBV30	TRBJ2-1	CAWSQGTEQFF	TGTGCCTGGAGTCAGGGGACTGAGCAGTTCTTC
few	TRBD2	TRBV19	TRBJ2-2	CASSSSPGTSGNTGELFF	TGTGCCAGTAGTTCCTCTCCCGGGACTAGCGGGAACACCGGGGAGCTGTTTTTT
once	TRBD1	TRBV10-1	TRBJ1-5	CASSSNRDRGLIGNQPQHF	TGCGCCAGCAGTAGTAACCGGGACAGGGGGCTAATAGGAAATCAGCCCCAGCATTTT
NA	TRBD1	TRBV12-5	TRBJ1-2	CASGWGTGNYGYTF	TGTGCTAGTGGTTGGGGGACAGGTAACTATGGCTACACCTTC
few	NA	TRBV2	TRBJ2-1	CASTRTIEQFF	TGTGCCAGCACCCGGACTATCGAGCAGTTCTTC
NA	TRBD1	TRBV6-1	TRBJ1-1	CASSARTGLNTEAFF	TGTGCCAGCAGTGCCCGGACAGGTTTGAACACTGAAGCTTTCTTT
NA	NA	TRBV6-1	TRBJ2-2	CASSTTRYTGELFF	TGTGCCAGCAGCACTACAAGATACACCGGGGAGCTGTTTTTT
NA	NA	TRBV11-2	TRBJ1-1	CASSLVRTEAFF	TGTGCCAGCAGCCTTGTACGGACTGAAGCTTTCTTT
NA	TRBD1	TRBV14	TRBJ2-2	CASSQVRTGSGGELFF	TGTGCCAGCAGCCAAGTAAGGACAGGATCGGGCGGGGAGCTGTTTTTT
NA	NA	TRBV19	TRBJ1-5	CASSIDPVAGVQPQHF	TGTGCCAGTAGTATAGATCCGGTGGCAGGGGTTCAGCCCCAGCATTTT
NA	TRBD2	TRBV29-1	TRBJ2-7	CSVEGRGRASEQYF	TGCAGCGTTGAGGGTCGGGGGAGGGCCTCCGAGCAGTACTTC
once	NA	TRBV11-3	TRBJ2-7	CASSLERGLFTSSSYEQYF	TGTGCCAGCAGCTTAGAGAGGGGACTGTTCACATCTAGCTCCTACGAGCAGTACTTC
NA	TRBD2	TRBV6-5	TRBJ2-7	CASSYSVFGEGEQYF	TGTGCCAGCAGTTACTCGGTTTTTGGGGAGGGCGAGCAGTACTTC
NA	NA	TRBV11-3	TRBJ1-1	CASSLAGINTEAFF	TGTGCCAGCAGCCTAGCGGGGATCAACACTGAAGCTTTCTTT
once	TRBD2	TRBV4-2	TRBJ2-3	CASSQAPRTSGGVDTQYF	TGTGCCAGCAGCCAAGCCCCCAGGACTAGCGGAGGGGTGGATACGCAGTATTTT
NA	NA	TRBV6-4	TRBJ1-2	CARPGQNSNYGYTF	TGTGCCAGACCAGGACAGAATAGTAACTATGGCTACACCTTC
NA	NA	TRBV9	TRBJ1-6	CASSVGNIVEYSPLHF	TGTGCCAGCAGCGTAGGTAATATAGTGGAGTATTCACCCCTCCACTTT